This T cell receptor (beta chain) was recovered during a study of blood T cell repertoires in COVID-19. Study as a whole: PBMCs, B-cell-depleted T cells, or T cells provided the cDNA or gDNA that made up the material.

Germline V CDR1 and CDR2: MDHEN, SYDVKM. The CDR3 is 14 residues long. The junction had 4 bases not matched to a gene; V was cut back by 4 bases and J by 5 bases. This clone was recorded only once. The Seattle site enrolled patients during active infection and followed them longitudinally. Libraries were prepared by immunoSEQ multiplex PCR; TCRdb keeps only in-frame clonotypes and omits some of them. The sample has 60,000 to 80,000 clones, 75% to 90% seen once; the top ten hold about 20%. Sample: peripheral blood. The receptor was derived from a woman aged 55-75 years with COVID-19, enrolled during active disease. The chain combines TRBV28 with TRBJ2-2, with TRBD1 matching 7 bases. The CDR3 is CASSWGRGTGELFF. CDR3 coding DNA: TGTGCCAGCAGTTGGGGCAGGGGGACCGGGGAGCTGTTTTTT.